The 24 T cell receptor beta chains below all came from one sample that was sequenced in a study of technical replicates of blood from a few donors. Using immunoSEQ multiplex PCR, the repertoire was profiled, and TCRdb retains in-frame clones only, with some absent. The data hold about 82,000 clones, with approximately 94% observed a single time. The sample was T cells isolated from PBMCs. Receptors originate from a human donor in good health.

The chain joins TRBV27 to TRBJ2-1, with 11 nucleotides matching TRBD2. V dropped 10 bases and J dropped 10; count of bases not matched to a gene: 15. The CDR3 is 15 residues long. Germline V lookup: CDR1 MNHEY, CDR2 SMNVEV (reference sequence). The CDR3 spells CATSLGASGRHEQFF. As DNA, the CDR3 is TGTGCCACCTCCCTTGGTGCTAGCGGGAGGCACGAGCAGTTCTTC.

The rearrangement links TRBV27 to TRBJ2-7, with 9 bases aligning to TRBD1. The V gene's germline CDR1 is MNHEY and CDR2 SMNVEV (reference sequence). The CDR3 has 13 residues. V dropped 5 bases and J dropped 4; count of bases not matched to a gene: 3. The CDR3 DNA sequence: TGTGCCAGCAGTACTGACAGGGGGTACGAGCAGTACTTC. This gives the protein CASSTDRGYEQYF.

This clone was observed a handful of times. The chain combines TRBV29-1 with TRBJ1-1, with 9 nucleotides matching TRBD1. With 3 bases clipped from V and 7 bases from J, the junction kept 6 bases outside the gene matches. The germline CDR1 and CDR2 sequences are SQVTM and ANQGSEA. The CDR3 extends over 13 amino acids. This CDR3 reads CSVDGTGTNEAFF. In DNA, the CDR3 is TGCAGCGTTGATGGGACAGGGACGAATGAAGCTTTCTTT.

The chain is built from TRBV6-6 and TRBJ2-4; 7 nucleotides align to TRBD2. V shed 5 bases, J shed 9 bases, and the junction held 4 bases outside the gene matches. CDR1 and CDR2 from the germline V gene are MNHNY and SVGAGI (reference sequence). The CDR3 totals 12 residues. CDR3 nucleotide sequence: TGTGCCAGCAGTCGCAGGGAGGGCATTCAGTACTTC. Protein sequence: CASSRREGIQYF.

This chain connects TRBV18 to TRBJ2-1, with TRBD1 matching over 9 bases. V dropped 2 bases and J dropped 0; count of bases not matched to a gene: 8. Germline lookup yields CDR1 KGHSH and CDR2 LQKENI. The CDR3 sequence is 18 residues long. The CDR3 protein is CASSPTGGSPNSYNEQFF. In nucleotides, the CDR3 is TGTGCCAGCTCACCAACAGGGGGCAGTCCCAACTCCTACAATGAGCAGTTCTTC.

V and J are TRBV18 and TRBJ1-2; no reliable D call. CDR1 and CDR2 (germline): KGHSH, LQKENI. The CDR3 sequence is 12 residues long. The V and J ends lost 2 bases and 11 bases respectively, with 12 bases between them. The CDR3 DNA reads TGTGCCAGCTCACCAAACATACCCACGTACACCTTC. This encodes CASSPNIPTYTF. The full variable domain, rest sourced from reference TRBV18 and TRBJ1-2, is NAGVMQNPRHLVRRRGQEARLRCSPMKGHSHVYWYRQLPEEGLKFMVYLQKENIIDESGMPKERFSAEFPKEGPSILRIQQVVRGDSAAYFCASSPNIPTYTFGSGTRLTVV.

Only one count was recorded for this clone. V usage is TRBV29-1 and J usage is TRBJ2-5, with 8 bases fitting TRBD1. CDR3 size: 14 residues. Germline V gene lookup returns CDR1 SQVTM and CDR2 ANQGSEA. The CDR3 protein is CSVEYRGIGETQYF. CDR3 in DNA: TGCTCCGTTGAGTACAGGGGGATAGGAGAGACCCAGTACTTC.

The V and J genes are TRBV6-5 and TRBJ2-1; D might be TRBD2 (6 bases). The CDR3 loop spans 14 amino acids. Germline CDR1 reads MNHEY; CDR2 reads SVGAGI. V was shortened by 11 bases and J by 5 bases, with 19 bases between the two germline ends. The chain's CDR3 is CAGPGSDYHNEQFF. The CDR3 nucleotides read TGTGCCGGCCCCGGCTCGGACTACCACAATGAGCAGTTCTTC.

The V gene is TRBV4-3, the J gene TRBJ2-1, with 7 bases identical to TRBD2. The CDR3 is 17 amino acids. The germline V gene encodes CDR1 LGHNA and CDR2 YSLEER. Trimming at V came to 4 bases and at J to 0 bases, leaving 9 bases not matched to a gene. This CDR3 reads CASSPGPGGSSYNEQFF. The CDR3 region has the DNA TGCGCCAGCAGCCCCGGCCCGGGCGGGAGCTCCTACAATGAGCAGTTCTTC.

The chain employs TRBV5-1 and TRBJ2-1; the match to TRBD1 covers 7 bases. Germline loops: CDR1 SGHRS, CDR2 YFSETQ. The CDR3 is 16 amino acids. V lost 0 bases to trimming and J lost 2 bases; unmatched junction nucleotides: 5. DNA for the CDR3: TGCGCCAGCAGCTTGGCCCCGGGACAGACCTACAATGAGCAGTTCTTC. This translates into CASSLAPGQTYNEQFF.

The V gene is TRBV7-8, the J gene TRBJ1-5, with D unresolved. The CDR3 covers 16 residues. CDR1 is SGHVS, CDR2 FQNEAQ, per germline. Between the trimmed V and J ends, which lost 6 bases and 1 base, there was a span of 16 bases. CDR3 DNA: TGTGCCAGCAGTTTCGCAAGTACATTCAGCAATCAGCCCCAGCATTTT. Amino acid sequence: CASSFASTFSNQPQHF.

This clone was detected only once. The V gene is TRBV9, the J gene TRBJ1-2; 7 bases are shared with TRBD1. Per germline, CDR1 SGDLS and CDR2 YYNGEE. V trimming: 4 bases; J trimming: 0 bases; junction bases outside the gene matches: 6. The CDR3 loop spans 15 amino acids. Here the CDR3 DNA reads TGTGCCAGCAGCCAGGGACAGTGGACTAACTATGGCTACACCTTC. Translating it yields CASSQGQWTNYGYTF.

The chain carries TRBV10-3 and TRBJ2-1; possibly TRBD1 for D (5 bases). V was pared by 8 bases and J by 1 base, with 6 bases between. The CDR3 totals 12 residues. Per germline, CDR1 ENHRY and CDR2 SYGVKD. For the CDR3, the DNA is TGTGCCATCGGACAATCCTACAATGAGCAGTTCTTC. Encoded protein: CAIGQSYNEQFF.

CDR3 loop: CASSLEGRADYGYTF. CDR3 nucleotide sequence: TGTGCCAGCAGCTTAGAAGGGAGAGCAGACTATGGCTACACCTTC. The rearrangement links TRBV7-2 to TRBJ1-2; D not certain. V dropped 1 base and J dropped 3 bases, with 12 bases sitting between them. There are 15 residues in the CDR3. Germline V lookup: CDR1 SGHTA, CDR2 FQGNSA.

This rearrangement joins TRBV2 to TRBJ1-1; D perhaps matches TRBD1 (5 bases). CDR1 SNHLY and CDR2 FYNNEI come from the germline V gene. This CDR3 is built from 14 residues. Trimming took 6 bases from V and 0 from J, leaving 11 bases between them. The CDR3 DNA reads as TGTGCCAGCAGGATAGACAGCTTGAACACTGAAGCTTTCTTT. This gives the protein CASRIDSLNTEAFF.

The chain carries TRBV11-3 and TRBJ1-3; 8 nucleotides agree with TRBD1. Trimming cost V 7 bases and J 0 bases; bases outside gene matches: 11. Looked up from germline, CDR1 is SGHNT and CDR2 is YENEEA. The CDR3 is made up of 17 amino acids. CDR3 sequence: CASIWTGQYGSGNTIYF. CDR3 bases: TGTGCCAGCATCTGGACAGGGCAATACGGCTCTGGAAACACCATATATTTT. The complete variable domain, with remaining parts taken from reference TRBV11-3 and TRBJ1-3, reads EAGVVQSPRYKIIEKKQPVAFWCNPISGHNTLYWYLQNLGQGPELLIRYENEEAVDDSQLPKDRFSAERLKGVDSTLKIQPAELGDSAVYLCASIWTGQYGSGNTIYFGEGSWLTVV.

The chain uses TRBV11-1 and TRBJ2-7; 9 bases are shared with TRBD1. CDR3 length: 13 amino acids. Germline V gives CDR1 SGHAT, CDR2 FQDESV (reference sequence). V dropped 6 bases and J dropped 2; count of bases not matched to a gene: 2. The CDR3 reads CASSWTGAYEQYF. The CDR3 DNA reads TGTGCCAGCAGTTGGACAGGGGCCTACGAGCAGTACTTC. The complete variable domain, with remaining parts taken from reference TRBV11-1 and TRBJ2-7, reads EAEVAQSPRYKITEKSQAVAFWCDPISGHATLYWYRQILGQGPELLVQFQDESVVDDSQLPKDRFSAERLKGVDSTLKIQPAELGDSAMYLCASSWTGAYEQYFGPGTRLTVT.

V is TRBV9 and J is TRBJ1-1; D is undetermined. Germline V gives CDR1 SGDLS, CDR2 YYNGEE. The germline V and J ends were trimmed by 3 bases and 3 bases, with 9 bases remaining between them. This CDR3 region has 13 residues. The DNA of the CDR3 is TGTGCCAGCAGCGCAACAGAGTACACTGAAGCTTTCTTT. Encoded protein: CASSATEYTEAFF.

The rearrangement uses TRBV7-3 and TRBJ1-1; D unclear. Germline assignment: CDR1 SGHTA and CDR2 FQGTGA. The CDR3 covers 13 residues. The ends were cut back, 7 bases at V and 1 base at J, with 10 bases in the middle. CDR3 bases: TGTGCCAGCAACCTACGGGAGAACACTGAAGCTTTCTTT. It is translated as CASNLRENTEAFF. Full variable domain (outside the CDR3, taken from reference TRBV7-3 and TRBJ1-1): GAGVSQTPSNKVTEKGKYVELRCDPISGHTALYWYRQSLGQGPEFLIYFQGTGAADDSGLPNDRFFAVRPEGSVSTLKIQRTERGDSAVYLCASNLRENTEAFFGQGTRLTVV.

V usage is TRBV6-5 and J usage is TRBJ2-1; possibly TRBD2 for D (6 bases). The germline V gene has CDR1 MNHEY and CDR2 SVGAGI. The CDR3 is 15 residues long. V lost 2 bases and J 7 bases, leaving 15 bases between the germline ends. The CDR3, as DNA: TGTGCCAGCAGTTACAAACTAGCTGATTTGAATGAGCAGTTCTTC. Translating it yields CASSYKLADLNEQFF.

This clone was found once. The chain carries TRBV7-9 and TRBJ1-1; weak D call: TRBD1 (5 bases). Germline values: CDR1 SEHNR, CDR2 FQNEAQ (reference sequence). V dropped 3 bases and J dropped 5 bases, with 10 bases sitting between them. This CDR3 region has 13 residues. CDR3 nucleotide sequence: TGTGCCAGCAGCTTCGGACCAGGGACTGAAGCTTTCTTT. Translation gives CASSFGPGTEAFF.

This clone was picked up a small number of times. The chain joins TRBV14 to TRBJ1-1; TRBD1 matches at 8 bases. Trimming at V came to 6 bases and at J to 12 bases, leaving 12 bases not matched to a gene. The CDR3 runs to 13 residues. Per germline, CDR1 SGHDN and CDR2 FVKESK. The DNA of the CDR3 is TGTGCCAGCAGTCTATCGACCGGGACAGGACCTTTCTTT. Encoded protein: CASSLSTGTGPFF.

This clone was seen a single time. The CDR3: CASSFSGTPSDTQYF. For the CDR3, the DNA is TGTGCCAGCAGCTTTAGCGGGACACCCTCAGATACGCAGTATTTT. The V gene is TRBV7-3, the J gene TRBJ2-3; TRBD2 aligns across 8 bases. There are 15 residues in the CDR3. Germline loops: CDR1 SGHTA, CDR2 FQGTGA. Unmatched junction bases numbered 6, after V lost 3 bases and J lost 4 bases.

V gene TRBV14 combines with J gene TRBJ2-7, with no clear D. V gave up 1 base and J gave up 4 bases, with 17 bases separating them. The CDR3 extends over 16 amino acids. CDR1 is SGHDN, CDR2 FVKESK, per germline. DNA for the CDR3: TGTGCCAGCAGCCAAGCTCGACTCCCTCGATCGTACGAGCAGTACTTC. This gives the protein CASSQARLPRSYEQYF.